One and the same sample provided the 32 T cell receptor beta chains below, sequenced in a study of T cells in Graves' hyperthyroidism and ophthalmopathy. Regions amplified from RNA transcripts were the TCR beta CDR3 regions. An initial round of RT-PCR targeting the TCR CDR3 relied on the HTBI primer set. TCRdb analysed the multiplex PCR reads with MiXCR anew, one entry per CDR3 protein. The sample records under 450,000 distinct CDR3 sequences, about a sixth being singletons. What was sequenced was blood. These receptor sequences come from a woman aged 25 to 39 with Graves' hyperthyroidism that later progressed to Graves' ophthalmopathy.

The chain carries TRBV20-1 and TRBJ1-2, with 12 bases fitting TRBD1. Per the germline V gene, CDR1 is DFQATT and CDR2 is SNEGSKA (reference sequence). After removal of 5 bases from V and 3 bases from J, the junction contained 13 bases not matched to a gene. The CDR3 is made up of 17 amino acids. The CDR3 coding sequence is TGCAGTGCTCGGTTTTGGGACAGGGGGCGTTTGTACTATGGCTACACCTTC. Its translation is CSARFWDRGRLYYGYTF.

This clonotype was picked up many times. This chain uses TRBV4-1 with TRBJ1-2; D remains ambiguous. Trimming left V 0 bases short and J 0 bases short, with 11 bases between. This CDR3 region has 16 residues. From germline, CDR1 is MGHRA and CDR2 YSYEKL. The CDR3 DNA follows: TGCGCCAGCAGCCAAGATACCGGCAAATCTAACTATGGCTACACCTTC. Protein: CASSQDTGKSNYGYTF.

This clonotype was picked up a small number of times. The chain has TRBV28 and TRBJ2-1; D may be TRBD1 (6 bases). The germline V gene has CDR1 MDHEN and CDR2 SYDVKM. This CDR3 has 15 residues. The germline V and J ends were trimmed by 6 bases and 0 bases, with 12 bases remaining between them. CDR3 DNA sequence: TGTGCCAGCAGACGGGACACCAGCTCCTACAATGAGCAGTTCTTC. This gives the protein CASRRDTSSYNEQFF.

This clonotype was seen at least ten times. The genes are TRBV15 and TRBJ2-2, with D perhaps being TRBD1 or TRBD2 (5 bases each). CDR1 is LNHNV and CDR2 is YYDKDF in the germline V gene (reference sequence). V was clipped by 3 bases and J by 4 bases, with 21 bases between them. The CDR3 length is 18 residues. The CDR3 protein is CATSRPFRDLGRTGELFF. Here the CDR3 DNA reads TGTGCCACCAGCAGGCCTTTCCGGGACCTTGGCCGCACCGGGGAGCTGTTTTTT.

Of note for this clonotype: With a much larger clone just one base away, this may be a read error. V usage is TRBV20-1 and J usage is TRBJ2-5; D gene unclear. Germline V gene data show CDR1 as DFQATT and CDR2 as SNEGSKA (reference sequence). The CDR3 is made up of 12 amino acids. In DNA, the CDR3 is TGCAGTGCTAGAAAAGACCAAGAGACCCAGTGCTTC. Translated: CSARKDQETQCF.

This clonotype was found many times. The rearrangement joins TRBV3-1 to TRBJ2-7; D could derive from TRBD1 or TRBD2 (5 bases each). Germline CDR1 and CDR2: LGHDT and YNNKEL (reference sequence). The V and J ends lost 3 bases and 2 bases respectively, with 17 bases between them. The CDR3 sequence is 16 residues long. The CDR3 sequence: CASSQGLGTATYEQYF. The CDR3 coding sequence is TGTGCCAGCAGCCAGGGGCTCGGGACGGCTACCTACGAGCAGTACTTC.

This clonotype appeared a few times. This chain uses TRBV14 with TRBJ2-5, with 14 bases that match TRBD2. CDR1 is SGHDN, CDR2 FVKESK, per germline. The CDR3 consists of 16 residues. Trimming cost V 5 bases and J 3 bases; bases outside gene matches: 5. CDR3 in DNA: TGTGCCAGCAGCTCACCGACTAGCGGGAGGGAAGAGACCCAGTACTTC. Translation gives CASSSPTSGREETQYF.

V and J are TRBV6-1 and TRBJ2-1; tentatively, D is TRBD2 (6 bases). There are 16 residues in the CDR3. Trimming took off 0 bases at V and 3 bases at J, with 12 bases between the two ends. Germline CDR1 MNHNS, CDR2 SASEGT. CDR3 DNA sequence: TGTGCCAGCAGTGAAGCTTTTCAGGGACTCTACAATGAGCAGTTCTTC. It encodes CASSEAFQGLYNEQFF.

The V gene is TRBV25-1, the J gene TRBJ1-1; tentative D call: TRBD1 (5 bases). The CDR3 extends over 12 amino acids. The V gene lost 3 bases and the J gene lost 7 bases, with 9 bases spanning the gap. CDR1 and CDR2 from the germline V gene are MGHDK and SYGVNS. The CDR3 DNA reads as TGTGCCAGCAGTGACCGACAGTTTGAAGCTTTCTTT. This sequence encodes CASSDRQFEAFF.

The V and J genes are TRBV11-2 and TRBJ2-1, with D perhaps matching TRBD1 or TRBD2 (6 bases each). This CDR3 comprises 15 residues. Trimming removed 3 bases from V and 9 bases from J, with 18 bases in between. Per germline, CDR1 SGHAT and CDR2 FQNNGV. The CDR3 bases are TGTGCCAGCAGCTTTTGGAGGGGCGACAGGAGTGAGCAGTTCTTC. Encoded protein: CASSFWRGDRSEQFF.

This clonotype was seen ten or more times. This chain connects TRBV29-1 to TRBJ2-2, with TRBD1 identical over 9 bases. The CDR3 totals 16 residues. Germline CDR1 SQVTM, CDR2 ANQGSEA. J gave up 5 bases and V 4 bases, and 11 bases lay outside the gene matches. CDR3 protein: CSVVGGGQGRTGELFF. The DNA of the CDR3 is TGCAGCGTTGTTGGAGGGGGACAGGGTCGGACCGGGGAGCTGTTTTTT.

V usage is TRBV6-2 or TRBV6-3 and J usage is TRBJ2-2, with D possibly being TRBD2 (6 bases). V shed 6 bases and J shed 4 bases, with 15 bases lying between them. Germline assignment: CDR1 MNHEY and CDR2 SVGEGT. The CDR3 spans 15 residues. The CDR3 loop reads CASREGFHITGELFF. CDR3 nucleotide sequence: TGTGCCAGCAGGGAGGGGTTTCATATCACCGGGGAGCTGTTTTTT.

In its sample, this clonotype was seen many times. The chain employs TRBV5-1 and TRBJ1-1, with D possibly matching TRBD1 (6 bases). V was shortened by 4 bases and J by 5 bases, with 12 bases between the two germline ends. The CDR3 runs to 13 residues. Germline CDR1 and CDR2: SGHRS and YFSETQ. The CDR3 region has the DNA TGCGCCAGCAGCATCCCCAGGGGAACTGAAGCTTTCTTT. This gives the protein CASSIPRGTEAFF.

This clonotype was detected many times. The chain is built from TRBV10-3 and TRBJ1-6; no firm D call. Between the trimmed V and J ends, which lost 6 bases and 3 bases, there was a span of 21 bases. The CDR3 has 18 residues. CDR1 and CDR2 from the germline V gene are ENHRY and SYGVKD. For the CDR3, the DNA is TGTGCCATCAGGGAGACGGACCCAACTCAAAACTATAATTCACCCCTCCACTTT. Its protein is CAIRETDPTQNYNSPLHF.

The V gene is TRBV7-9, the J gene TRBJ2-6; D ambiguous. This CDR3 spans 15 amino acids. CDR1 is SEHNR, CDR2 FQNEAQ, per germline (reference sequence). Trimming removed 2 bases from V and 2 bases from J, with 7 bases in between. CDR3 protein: CASSLIGTGANVLTF. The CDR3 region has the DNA TGTGCCAGCAGCTTAATAGGAACTGGGGCCAACGTCCTGACTTTC.

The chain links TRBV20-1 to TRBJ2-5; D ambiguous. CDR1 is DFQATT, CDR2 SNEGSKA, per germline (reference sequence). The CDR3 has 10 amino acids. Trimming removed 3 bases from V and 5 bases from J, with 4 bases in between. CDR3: CSASPETQYF. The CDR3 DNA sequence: TGCAGTGCTAGTCCGGAGACCCAGTACTTC.

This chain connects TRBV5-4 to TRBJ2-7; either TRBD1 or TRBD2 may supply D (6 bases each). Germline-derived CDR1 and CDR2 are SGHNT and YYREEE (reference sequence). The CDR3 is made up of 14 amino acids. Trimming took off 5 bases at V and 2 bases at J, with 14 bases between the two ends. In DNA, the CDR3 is TGTGCCAGCAGGCTGTCCGGGGGCCCCTACGAGCAGTACTTC. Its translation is CASRLSGGPYEQYF.

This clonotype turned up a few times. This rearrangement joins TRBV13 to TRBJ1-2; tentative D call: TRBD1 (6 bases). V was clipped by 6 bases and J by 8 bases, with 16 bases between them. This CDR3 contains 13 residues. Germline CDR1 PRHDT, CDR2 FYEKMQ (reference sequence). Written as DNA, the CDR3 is TGTGCCAGCAGACCCCGGGACAATCAAGGCTACACCTTC. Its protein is CASRPRDNQGYTF.

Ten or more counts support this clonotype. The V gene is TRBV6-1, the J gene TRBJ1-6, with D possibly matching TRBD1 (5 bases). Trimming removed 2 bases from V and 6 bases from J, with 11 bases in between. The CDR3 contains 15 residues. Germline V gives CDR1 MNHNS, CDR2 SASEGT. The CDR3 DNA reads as TGTGCCAGCAGTGAACTGACAGTAATTAATTCACCCCTCCACTTT. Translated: CASSELTVINSPLHF.

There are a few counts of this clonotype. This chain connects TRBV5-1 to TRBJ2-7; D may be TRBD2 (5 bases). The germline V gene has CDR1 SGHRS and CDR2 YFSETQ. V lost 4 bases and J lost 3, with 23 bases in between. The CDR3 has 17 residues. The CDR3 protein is CASSPDSQWEPIYEQYF. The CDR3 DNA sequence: TGCGCCAGCAGCCCGGATTCGCAATGGGAGCCCATCTACGAGCAGTACTTC.

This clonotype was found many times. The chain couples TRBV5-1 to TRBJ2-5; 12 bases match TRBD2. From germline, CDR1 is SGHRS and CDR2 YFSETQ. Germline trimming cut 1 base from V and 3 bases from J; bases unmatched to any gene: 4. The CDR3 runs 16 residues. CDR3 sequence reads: CASSLLAGGHEETQYF. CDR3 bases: TGCGCCAGCAGCTTGCTAGCGGGGGGGCACGAAGAGACCCAGTACTTC.

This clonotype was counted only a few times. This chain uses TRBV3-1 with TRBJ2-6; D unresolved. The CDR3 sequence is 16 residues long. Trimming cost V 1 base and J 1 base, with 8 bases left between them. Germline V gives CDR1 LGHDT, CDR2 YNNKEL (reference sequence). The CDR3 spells CASSQGPWSGANVLTF. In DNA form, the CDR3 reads TGTGCCAGCAGCCAAGGTCCCTGGTCTGGGGCCAACGTCCTGACTTTC.

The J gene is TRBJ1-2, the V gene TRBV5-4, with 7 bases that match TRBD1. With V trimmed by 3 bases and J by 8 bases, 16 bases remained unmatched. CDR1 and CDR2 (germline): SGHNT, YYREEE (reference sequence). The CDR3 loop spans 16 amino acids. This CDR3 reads CASSYPPRDRGYGYTF. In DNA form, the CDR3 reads TGTGCCAGCAGCTATCCCCCCCGGGACAGAGGATACGGCTACACCTTC. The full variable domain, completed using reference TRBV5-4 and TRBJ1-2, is ETGVTQSPTHLIKTRGQQVTLRCSSQSGHNTVSWYQQALGQGPQFIFQYYREEENGRGNFPPRFSGLQFPNYSSELNVNALELDDSALYLCASSYPPRDRGYGYTFGSGTRLTVV.

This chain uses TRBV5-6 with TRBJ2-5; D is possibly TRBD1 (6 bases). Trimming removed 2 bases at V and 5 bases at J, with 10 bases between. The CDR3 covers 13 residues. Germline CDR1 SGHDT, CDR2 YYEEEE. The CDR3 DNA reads TGTGCCAGCAGCTTTGATAGGGGGGAGACCCAGTACTTC. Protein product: CASSFDRGETQYF.

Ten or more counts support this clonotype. The CDR3 protein is CAWAAFGTGAYGQYF. CDR3 nucleotide sequence: TGTGCCTGGGCAGCCTTCGGGACAGGGGCGTATGGGCAGTACTTC. The chain employs TRBV30 and TRBJ2-7; TRBD1 matches 10 bases. CDR1 and CDR2 from the germline V gene are GTSNPN and SVGIG (reference sequence). The CDR3 covers 15 residues. The junction had 16 bases not matched to a gene; V was cut back by 5 bases and J by 9 bases.

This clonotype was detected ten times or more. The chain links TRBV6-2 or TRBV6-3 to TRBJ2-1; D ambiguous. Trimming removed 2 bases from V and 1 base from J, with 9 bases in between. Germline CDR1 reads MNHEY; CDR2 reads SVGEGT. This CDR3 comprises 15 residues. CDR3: CASSYARESYNEQFF. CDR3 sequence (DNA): TGTGCCAGCAGTTACGCGAGAGAGTCCTACAATGAGCAGTTCTTC.

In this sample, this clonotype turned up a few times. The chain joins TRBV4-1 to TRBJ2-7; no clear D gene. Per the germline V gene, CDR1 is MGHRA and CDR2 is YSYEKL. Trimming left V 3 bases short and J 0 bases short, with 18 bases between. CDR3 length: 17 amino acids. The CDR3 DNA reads TGCGCCAGCAGCCACGATAACGCCGGGCCACTCTCCTACGAGCAGTACTTC. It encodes CASSHDNAGPLSYEQYF.

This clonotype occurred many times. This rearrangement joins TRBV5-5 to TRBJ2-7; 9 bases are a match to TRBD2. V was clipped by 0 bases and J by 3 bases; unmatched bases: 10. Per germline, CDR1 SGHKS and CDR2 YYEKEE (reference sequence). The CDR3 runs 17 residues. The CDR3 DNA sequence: TGTGCCAGCAGCTTGGAAGGAGGATGGCGGGGGGGCTACGAGCAGTACTTC. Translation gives CASSLEGGWRGGYEQYF. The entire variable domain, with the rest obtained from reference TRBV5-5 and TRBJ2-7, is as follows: DAGVTQSPTHLIKTRGQQVTLRCSPISGHKSVSWYQQVLGQGPQFIFQYYEKEERGRGNFPDRFSARQFPNYSSELNVNALLLGDSALYLCASSLEGGWRGGYEQYFGPGTRLTVT.

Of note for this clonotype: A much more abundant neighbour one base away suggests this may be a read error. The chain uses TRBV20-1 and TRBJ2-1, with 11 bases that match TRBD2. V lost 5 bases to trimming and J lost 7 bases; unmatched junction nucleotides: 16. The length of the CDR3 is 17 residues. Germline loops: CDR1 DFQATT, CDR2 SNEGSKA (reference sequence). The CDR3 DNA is TGCAGTGCTCTATACTGTAGCGGGAGGGCCAAAGGAAATGAGCAGTTCTTC. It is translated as CSALYCSGRAKGNEQFF.

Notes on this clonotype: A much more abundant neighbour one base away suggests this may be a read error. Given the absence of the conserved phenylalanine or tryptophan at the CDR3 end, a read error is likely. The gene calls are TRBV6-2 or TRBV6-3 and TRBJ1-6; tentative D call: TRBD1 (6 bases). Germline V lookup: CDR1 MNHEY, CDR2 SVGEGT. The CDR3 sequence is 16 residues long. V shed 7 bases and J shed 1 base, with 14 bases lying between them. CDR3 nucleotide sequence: TGTGCCAGCACCACAGACAGGATATCCTATAATTCACCCCTCCACGTT. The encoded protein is CASTTDRISYNSPLHV.

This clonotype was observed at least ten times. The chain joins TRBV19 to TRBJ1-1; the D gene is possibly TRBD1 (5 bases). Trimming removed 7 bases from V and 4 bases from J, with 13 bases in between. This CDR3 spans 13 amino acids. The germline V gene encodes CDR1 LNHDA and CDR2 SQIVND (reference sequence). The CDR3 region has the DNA TGTGCCAGTAATAAACCGGGGGGCACTGAAGCTTTCTTT. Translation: CASNKPGGTEAFF.

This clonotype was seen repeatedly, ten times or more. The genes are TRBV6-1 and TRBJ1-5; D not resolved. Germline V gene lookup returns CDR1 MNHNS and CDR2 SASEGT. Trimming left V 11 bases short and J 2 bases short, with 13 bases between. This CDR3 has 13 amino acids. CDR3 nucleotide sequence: TGTGCCTCAAGTGGACGGGGCAATCAGCCCCAGCATTTT. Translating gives CASSGRGNQPQHF.